Below, one T cell receptor beta chain is given with its context. This table comes from immunoSEQ multiplex PCR, and its TCRdb copy is limited to in-frame clones, with some not included. This sample yields some 2 million clones, of which over 85% are seen a single time; about 1.1% belongs to the top ten. CD45RO negativity and positive selection for CCR7 defined naive CD8 cells, a population that excluded terminally differentiated effector memory CD45RA+ cells. Trimming shortened V by 8 bases and J by 1 base, and 17 bases separated the two germline ends. The CDR3 loop spans 15 amino acids. Germline CDR1 is SNHLY and CDR2 is FYNNEI. This record comes from a study of shared clonotypes between healthy human individuals.

The chain recombines TRBV2 with TRBJ2-5, with D maybe TRBD1 (6 bases). This clonotype was obtained from a man between 18 and 29 years old in good health. The sequencing input was naive CD8+ T cells sorted from blood. CDR3 region: CASLSGRDIQETQYF. The DNA of the CDR3 is TGTGCCAGCCTTAGTGGTCGGGACATCCAAGAGACCCAGTACTTC. Filled out from reference TRBV2 and TRBJ2-5, the complete variable domain reads EPEVTQTPSHQVTQMGQEVILRCVPISNHLYFYWYRQILGQKVEFLVSFYNNEISEKSEIFDDQFSVERPDGSNFTLKIRSTKLEDSAMYFCASLSGRDIQETQYFGPGTRLLVL.